This TCR beta chain comes out of a study of blood T cell repertoires in COVID-19 (TCRdb year 2020). For the study in its entirety: Collaborator samples came from the United States, Italy and Spain and covered acute and convalescent phases of COVID-19. Deeply sampled blood TCRbeta repertoires from subjects exposed to, actively infected with, or recovered from COVID-19 were included in the dataset. HLA class I and class II types, where available, came from metadata supplied by the sample provider rather than from assay-based typing. The sample metadata nearly always contained a de-identified subject ID, COVID-19 status, age in years and sex. The prospective study material was composed of cDNA or gDNA derived from T cells, B-cell-depleted T cells, or PBMCs. The repertoires were made available in a free public database intended to serve as a resource for research on the immune response to SARS-CoV-2. Samples came from the ongoing ImmuneRACE study (first 160 participants) plus 1,254 subjects from 6 global collaborators. The study at large found these results: The quantity of clinical and demographic metadata differed by source and by participant and was supplied without curation.

Remarks on this clone: The antigen it binds to is not known. Base qualities are not provided; no much larger clone lies one nucleotide away.

Whole blood was collected in K2EDTA tubes by collaborating institutions according to the institutions' own protocols. For TCRbeta analysis, collaborator samples were shipped as frozen whole blood, as isolated PBMCs, or as DNA extracted from either sample type. From cysteine to phenylalanine, the CDR3 is 13 amino acids long. The DNA shown is the 39-base CDR3, in frame from base 1. Via the germline V gene, CDR1 is SGHDN and CDR2 FVKESK. Relative to germline, V is 5 bases shorter and J is 3 bases shorter, with 10 bases between their ends. TCRbeta CDR3 regions were amplified from genomic DNA using the immunoSEQ Assay, a bias-controlled multiplex PCR. The source study handled its data this way. Within the assay, amplification of reference gene primers was used to estimate how many nucleated cells each sample contained. To quantify the absolute abundance of each unique TCRbeta CDR3 rearrangement, sequence reads were collapsed and filtered. Productive Simpson clonality was computed per sample as the square root of Simpson's diversity index over productive rearrangements. TCRdb mirrors the immuneACCESS table, restricted to in-frame sequences. Some clones are absent from its copies; in checked studies, under half trace to an unresolved V gene, and the reason for the others is unknown. V and J calls and clone size are copied from that table; D and trimming were computed from the DNA. Here the sample has over 110,000 clones; approximately 88% occur a single time. Of the sample, 28% is held by the ten largest clones.

The V and J genes are TRBV14 and TRBJ1-2; the D segment could be TRBD1, given 6 matching bases. The source of this sequence is a human donor in a cohort sampled during active COVID-19. Sequencing input: peripheral blood. The DNA sequence follows: TGTGCCAGCAGCGGGGACACCTACTATGGCTACACCTTC. Its amino acids are CASSGDTYYGYTF. The reference TRBV14 and TRBJ1-2 proteins fill in what lies around the CDR3, so the full variable domain reads EAGVTQFPSHSVIEKGQTVTLRCDPISGHDNLYWYRRVMGKEIKFLLHFVKESKQDESGMPNNRFLAERTGGTYSTLKVQPAELEDSGVYFCASSGDTYYGYTFGSGTRLTVV.